This TCR beta chain was identified during a study of CD8 T cells in ankylosing spondylitis. Notes on the study in general: Past research had described some motif variants in reactive arthritis synovial fluid and blood. What appeared characteristic of ankylosing spondylitis blood was a TCR beta motif of eight highly homologous variants. Peripheral blood held disease-linked clones only at relatively low frequency, and these were CD8+. Significant enrichment of disease-linked clones was reported in matched ankylosing spondylitis synovial fluid.

Making use of molecular barcodes, quantitative 5'-RACE generated TCR beta libraries. TCRdb re-called the 5' RACE reads with MiXCR, one entry per CDR3 protein. Altogether around 770,000 distinct CDR3 sequences are present, around 19% being singletons, with the ten largest covering about 20%. A word on this clonotype: What it binds is unknown.

This CDR3 contains 15 residues. Unmatched junction bases numbered 8, after V lost 5 bases and J lost 5 bases. The chain carries TRBV12-3 or TRBV12-4 and TRBJ1-1; TRBD1 matches 10 bases. The sequence was obtained from a male donor with ankylosing spondylitis. Material: blood, either unsorted or a sorted T cell fraction (not recorded which). The CDR3 region is CASSQSGTGATEAFF. CDR3 bases: TGTGCCAGCAGTCAATCCGGGACAGGGGCGACTGAAGCTTTCTTT.